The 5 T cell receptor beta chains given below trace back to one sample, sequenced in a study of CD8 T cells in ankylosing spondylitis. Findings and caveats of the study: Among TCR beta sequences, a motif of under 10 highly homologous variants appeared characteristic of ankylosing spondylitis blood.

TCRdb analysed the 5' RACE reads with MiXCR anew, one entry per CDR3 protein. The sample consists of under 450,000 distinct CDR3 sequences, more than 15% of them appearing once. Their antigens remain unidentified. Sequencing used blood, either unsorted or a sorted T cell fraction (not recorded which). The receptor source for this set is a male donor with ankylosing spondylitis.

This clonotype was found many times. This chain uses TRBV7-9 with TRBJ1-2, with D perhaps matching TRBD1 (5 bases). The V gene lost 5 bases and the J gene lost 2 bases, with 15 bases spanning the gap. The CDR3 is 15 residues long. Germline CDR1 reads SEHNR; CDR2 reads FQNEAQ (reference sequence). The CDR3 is CASSPGHAVNYGYTF. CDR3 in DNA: TGTGCCAGCAGCCCCGGACATGCCGTAAACTATGGCTACACCTTC. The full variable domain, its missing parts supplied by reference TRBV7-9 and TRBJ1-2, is DTGVSQNPRHKITKRGQNVTFRCDPISEHNRLYWYRQTLGQGPEFLTYFQNEAQLEKSRLLSDRFSAERPKGSFSTLEIQRTEQGDSAMYLCASSPGHAVNYGYTFGSGTRLTVV.

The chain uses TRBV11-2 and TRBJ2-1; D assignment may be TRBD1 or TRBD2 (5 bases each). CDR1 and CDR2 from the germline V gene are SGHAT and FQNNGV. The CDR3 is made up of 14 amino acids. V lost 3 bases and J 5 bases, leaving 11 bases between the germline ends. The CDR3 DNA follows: TGTGCCAGCAGCTTCTTCTGGGGGAACAATGAGCAGTTCTTC. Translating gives CASSFFWGNNEQFF.

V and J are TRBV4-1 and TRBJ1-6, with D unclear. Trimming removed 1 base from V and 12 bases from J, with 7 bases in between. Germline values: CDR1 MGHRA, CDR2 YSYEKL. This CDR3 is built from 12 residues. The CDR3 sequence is CASSQGVGPLHF. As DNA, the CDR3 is TGCGCCAGCAGCCAAGGAGTCGGACCCCTCCACTTT.

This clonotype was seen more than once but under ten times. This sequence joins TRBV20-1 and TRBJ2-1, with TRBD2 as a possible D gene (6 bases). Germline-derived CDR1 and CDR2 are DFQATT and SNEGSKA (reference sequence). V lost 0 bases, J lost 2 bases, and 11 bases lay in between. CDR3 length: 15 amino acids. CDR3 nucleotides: TGCAGTGCTAGAGATTGGGGGGACCCCTACAATGAGCAGTTCTTC. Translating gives CSARDWGDPYNEQFF.

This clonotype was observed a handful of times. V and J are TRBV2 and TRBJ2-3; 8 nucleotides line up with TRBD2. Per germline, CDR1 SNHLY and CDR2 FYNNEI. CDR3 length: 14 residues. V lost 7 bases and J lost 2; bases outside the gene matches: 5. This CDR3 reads CASNERGYTDTQYF. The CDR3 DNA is TGTGCCAGCAACGAGCGGGGGTACACAGATACGCAGTATTTT.